The entry that follows covers one T cell receptor (beta chain) sequence. Its antigen is not yet known. The sample holds no much larger clone one base away, and base qualities are not on file. Inclusive of the bounding cysteine and phenylalanine, the CDR3 is 20 residues long. This entry keeps only the CDR3 DNA: 60 bases, framed from base 1. V trim: 0 bases; J trim: 5 bases; unmatched bases: 16. CDR1 MGHRA and CDR2 YSYEKL were looked up in the germline V gene. Each PCR received spiked-in synthetic TCR analog templates so that absolute template abundance could be estimated from read counts. The immunoSEQ assay was used to amplify TCRbeta CDR3 regions from genomic DNA with bias-controlled V and J gene primers. Sequencing of rearranged TCRbeta segments was done at approximately 20X coverage. In the original analysis: Sequencing errors were corrected by clustering and CDR3s were annotated against IMGT to assign V, D and J genes. Only productive TCRbeta rearrangements were used in downstream analyses, excluding out-of-frame or stop-codon sequences. Clonality was computed as one minus Shannon entropy normalized by the log of the number of unique productive sequences. Clones differing between time points or between blood and tumor were identified by Fisher's exact test with Benjamini-Hochberg correction at adjusted p below 0.01. TCRdb retrieved this table from immuneACCESS and kept in-frame rearrangements only. Not all clones are present; in checked studies, unresolved V genes account for under half, and no reason is known for the remainder. That table gives V, J and clone size, and the DNA gave D and trimming. The sample profile shows 40,000 to 50,000 clones; around 86% of them were found once. About 9.4% of the sample is in the top ten clones.

This specimen's time point label, interpreted: peripheral blood 6 weeks after treatment start. The cohort included 29 patients with locally advanced or metastatic urothelial carcinoma who were treated at Memorial Sloan Kettering on a trial protocol. Peripheral blood mononuclear cells were collected pretreatment and during treatment, with between 1 and 8 total time points per patient. The Qiagen DNeasy Blood extraction kit was used to purify genomic DNA from total PBMCs and tumor samples. PBMCs were collected pretreatment and during treatment, and were isolated and stored as previously described. This entry belongs to a study of PD-L1 blockade in urothelial cancer (dated by TCRdb to 2017 to 2019). About the full investigation: Therapy was started at some point between 2012 and 2014 for all patients, and atezolizumab 1,200 mg was administered intravenously every 3 weeks. About 90% of the roughly 29 patients were identified as males with urothelial cancer of bladder origin, and a prior smoking history was reported by 18 of 29 patients. An ECOG performance status of 0 or 1 was recorded for the patients, and 0 to 3 prior chemotherapy regimens had been received by the patients. Blood samples were analyzed at two time points: 3 weeks after treatment start (second dose) and 6 weeks after treatment start. Blood samples gave a median of approximately 150,000 T cells and tens of thousands of unique TCRs, with a median clonality of around 0.08. An exploratory multi-omic analysis was conducted of the somatic, immune and clinical correlates of response to PD-L1 blockade with atezolizumab in urothelial cancer. TCR sequencing covered pretreatment tumor samples and matched, serially collected peripheral blood taken before and after atezolizumab treatment. Durable clinical benefit was defined as progression-free survival longer than 6 months, and TCR features were also tested against progression-free and overall survival. Whole exome sequencing and RNA sequencing of pretreatment tumors were performed alongside TCR sequencing in the same patients. Nine patients reached durable clinical benefit, while some 20 patients did not. Pretreatment blood TCR-seq was available for around 29 patients, at least one posttreatment blood collection was obtained for some 24 patients, and tumor TCR-seq was available for some 24 patients. The full study reports these points: A pretreatment peripheral blood TCR clonality below the median was linked to improved progression-free and overall survival. Because of the small sample size (n = 29) and the many exploratory analyses performed, the results are intended to be regarded as hypothesis-generating. Greater expansion of tumor-associated TCR clones in peripheral blood 3 weeks after the start of treatment was observed in patients with durable benefit (n of about 24, p = 0.022).

Recombination linked TRBV4-1 to TRBJ2-5; 12 junctional bases match TRBD1. This receptor was identified in a man in his sixties with urothelial cancer. Sequencing used PBMCs, obtained around atezolizumab (anti-PD-L1) treatment. The CDR3 amino acid sequence is: CASSQDRSSRGTGGRETQYF. The DNA reads as follows: TGCGCCAGCAGCCAAGATCGGTCGAGCCGGGGGACAGGGGGCCGGGAGACCCAGTACTTC.